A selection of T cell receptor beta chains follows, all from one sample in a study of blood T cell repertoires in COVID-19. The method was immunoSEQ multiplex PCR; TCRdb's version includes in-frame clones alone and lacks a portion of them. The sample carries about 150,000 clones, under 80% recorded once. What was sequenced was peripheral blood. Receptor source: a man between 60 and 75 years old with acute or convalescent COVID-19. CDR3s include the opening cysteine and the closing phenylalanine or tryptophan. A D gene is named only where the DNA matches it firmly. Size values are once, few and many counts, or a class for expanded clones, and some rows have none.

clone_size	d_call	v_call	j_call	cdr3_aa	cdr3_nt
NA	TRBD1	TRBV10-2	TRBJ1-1	CASSRQGADTEAFF	TGCGCCAGCAGCCGACAGGGGGCAGACACTGAAGCTTTCTTT
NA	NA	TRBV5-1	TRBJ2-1	CASSLAQEYNEQFF	TGCGCCAGCAGCTTGGCTCAGGAATACAATGAGCAGTTCTTC
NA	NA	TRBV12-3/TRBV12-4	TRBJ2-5	CASSSQLGGQYF	TGTGCCAGCAGTTCACAGCTAGGGGGCCAGTACTTC
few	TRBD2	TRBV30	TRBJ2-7	CAWSRTSYEQYF	TGTGCCTGGAGTAGGACTAGCTACGAGCAGTACTTC
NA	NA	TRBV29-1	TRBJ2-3	CSVVLEGNTQYF	TGCAGCGTTGTACTGGAGGGTAATACGCAGTATTTT
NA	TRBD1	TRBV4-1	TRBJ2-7	CASSPGQGAYEQYF	TGCGCCAGCAGCCCTGGCCAGGGGGCCTACGAGCAGTACTTC
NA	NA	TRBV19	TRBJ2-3	CASTNRGSSRTDTQYF	TGTGCCAGTACCAATCGAGGGTCTTCCCGCACAGATACGCAGTATTTT
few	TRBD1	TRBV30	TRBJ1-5	CAWSDSGQGSNQPQHF	TGTGCCTGGAGTGACTCCGGACAGGGGTCAAATCAGCCCCAGCATTTT
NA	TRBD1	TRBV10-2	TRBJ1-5	CASSAGTGGFSNQPQHF	TGCGCCAGCAGTGCTGGGACAGGGGGATTTAGCAATCAGCCCCAGCATTTT
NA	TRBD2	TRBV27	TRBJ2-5	CASSFGTAGGETQYF	TGTGCCAGCAGTTTCGGGACGGCGGGGGGGGAGACCCAGTACTTC
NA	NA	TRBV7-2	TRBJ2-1	CASSLARLNEQFF	TGTGCCAGCAGCTTAGCGCGGTTGAATGAGCAGTTCTTC
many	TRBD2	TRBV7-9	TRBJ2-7	CASSGKREGRYEQYF	TGTGCCAGCAGCGGGAAGCGGGAGGGCCGGTACGAGCAGTACTTC
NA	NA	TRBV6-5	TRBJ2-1	CASSYRLDSSYNEQFF	TGTGCCAGCAGTTATAGGCTGGACAGCTCCTACAATGAGCAGTTCTTC
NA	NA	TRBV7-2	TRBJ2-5	CASTSSETQYF	TGTGCCAGCACCTCCTCGGAGACCCAGTACTTC
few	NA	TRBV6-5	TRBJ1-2	CASRAQGIEDYGYTF	TGTGCCAGCAGGGCACAGGGAATCGAGGACTATGGCTACACCTTC
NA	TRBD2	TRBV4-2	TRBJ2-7	CASSQESGRKYEQYF	TGTGCCAGCAGCCAAGAGAGCGGGAGAAAATACGAGCAGTACTTC
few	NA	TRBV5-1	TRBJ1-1	CASSIWAAGNTEAFF	TGCGCCAGCAGCATATGGGCCGCAGGGAACACTGAAGCTTTCTTT
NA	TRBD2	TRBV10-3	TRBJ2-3	CAIGTSGATSTDTQYF	TGTGCCATTGGGACTAGCGGGGCGACTAGCACAGATACGCAGTATTTT
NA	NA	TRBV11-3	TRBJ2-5	CASSPRSTGSETQYF	TGTGCCAGCAGCCCTAGGTCGACAGGATCGGAGACCCAGTACTTC
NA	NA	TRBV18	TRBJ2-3	CASSPTGQPNPSTDTQYF	TGTGCCAGCTCACCAACAGGGCAGCCTAACCCTAGCACAGATACGCAGTATTTT
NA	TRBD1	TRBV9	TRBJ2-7	CASSAHGTGDYEQYF	TGTGCCAGCAGCGCCCACGGGACAGGGGACTACGAGCAGTACTTC
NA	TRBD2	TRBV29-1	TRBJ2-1	CSVEGLAGGYTTYNEQFF	TGCAGCGTTGAAGGCCTAGCGGGAGGTTATACCACCTACAATGAGCAGTTCTTC
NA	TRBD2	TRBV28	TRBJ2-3	CASSRGLAGIDRADTQYF	TGTGCCAGCAGCCGGGGTCTAGCGGGAATTGATAGGGCAGATACGCAGTATTTT
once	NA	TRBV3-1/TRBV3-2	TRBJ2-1	CASSQEQGSYNEQFF	TGTGCCAGCAGCCAAGAGCAGGGTTCCTACAATGAGCAGTTCTTC
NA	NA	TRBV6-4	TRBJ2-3	CASSDSGSTDTQYF	TGTGCCAGCAGTGACTCGGGCAGCACAGATACGCAGTATTTT
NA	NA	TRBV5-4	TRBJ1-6	CASSPGGEGGNSPLHF	TGTGCCAGCAGCCCCGGGGGGGAGGGGGGAAATTCACCCCTCCACTTT
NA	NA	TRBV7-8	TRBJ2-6	CASSRGTSGANVLTF	TGTGCCAGCAGCCGAGGGACTTCTGGGGCCAACGTCCTGACTTTC
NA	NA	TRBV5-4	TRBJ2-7	CASSGRESLSYEQYF	TGTGCCAGCAGCGGCCGGGAGTCCTTATCCTACGAGCAGTACTTC
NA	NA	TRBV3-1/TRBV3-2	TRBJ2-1	CAISNSPGLTNNEQFF	TGTGCCATCTCGAACAGTCCGGGACTCACGAACAATGAGCAGTTCTTC
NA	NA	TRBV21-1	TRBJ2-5	CASTGGEPETQYF	TGTGCCAGCACCGGGGGGGAACCCGAGACCCAGTACTTC
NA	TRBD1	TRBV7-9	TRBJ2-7	CASSLGQGGAYEQYF	TGTGCCAGCAGCCTCGGACAGGGGGGGGCCTACGAGCAGTACTTC
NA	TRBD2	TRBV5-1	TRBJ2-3	CASSLGPGGSTDTQYF	TGCGCCAGCAGCTTGGGGCCGGGAGGGAGCACAGATACGCAGTATTTT
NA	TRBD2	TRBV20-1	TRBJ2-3	CSASLAGEATDTQYF	TGCAGTGCTAGTTTGGCGGGAGAGGCGACAGATACGCAGTATTTT
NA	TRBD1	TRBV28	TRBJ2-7	CASSRGGGTGGQEQYF	TGTGCCAGCAGCCGAGGAGGCGGGACAGGGGGCCAGGAGCAGTACTTC
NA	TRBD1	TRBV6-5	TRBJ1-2	CASTYRGDGYTF	TGTGCCAGCACCTACAGGGGGGATGGCTACACCTTC
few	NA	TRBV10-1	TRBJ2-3	CASSESIGGDTQYF	TGCGCCAGCAGTGAGTCGATAGGCGGAGATACGCAGTATTTT
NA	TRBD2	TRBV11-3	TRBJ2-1	CASSLGWTSGVSSYNEQFF	TGTGCCAGCAGCCTAGGCTGGACTAGCGGAGTGAGCTCCTACAATGAGCAGTTCTTC
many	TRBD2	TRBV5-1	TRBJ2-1	CASSLGGRDVEQFF	TGCGCCAGCAGCTTGGGCGGGAGGGACGTTGAGCAGTTCTTC
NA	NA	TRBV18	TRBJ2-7	CASSPRDGGYEQYF	TGTGCCAGCTCACCACGCGACGGGGGCTACGAGCAGTACTTC
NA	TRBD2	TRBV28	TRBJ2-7	CAITTASGNSYEQYF	TGTGCCATCACGACGGCTAGCGGTAACTCCTACGAGCAGTACTTC
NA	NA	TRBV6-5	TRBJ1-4	CASMGTFANEKLFF	TGTGCCAGCATGGGGACTTTCGCTAATGAAAAACTGTTTTTT
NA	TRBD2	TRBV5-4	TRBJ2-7	CASSLEASGRLEQYF	TGTGCCAGCAGCTTGGAGGCTAGCGGTCGTCTCGAGCAGTACTTC
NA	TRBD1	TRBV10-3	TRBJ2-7	CAISERQGAEQYF	TGTGCCATCAGTGAAAGACAGGGGGCTGAGCAGTACTTC
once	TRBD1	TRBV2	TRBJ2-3	CASPGQNTDTQYF	TGTGCCAGCCCGGGACAGAACACAGATACGCAGTATTTT